Below are 22 T cell receptor beta chains sequenced from a single sample in a study of blood T cell repertoires in COVID-19 (dated by TCRdb to 2019 to 2021). The method behind the library was the immunoSEQ multiplex PCR assay. Imported from immuneACCESS, the table was reduced by TCRdb to in-frame sequences with V and J called. These copies leave out some clones; in studies compared against another copy, an unresolved V gene accounts for under half, and the cause of the remainder is not known. The sample table records 250,000 to 350,000 clones; about 90% of these occur just once. The ten most abundant clones make up approximately 1.5% of the sample. The sequencing sample was made of PBMCs or T cells enriched from blood (not recorded which). The receptor source for this set is a woman aged 18-29 years with acute COVID-19.

The sample holds one count of this clone. CDR3 bases: TGTGCCAGCAGCGGCTCGGGACACACCTACGAGCAGTACTTC. Translated: CASSGSGHTYEQYF. The chain uses TRBV7-9 and TRBJ2-7, with D possibly TRBD1 on 6 matching bases. The V gene lost 5 bases and the J gene lost 2 bases, with 13 bases spanning the gap. From germline, CDR1 is SEHNR and CDR2 FQNEAQ (reference sequence). This CDR3 contains 14 residues. Complete variable domain (other parts from reference TRBV7-9 and TRBJ2-7): DTGVSQNPRHKITKRGQNVTFRCDPISEHNRLYWYRQTLGQGPEFLTYFQNEAQLEKSRLLSDRFSAERPKGSFSTLEIQRTEQGDSAMYLCASSGSGHTYEQYFGPGTRLTVT.

The chain couples TRBV4-3 to TRBJ2-4; tentatively, D is TRBD1 (6 bases). V gave up 0 bases and J gave up 0 bases, with 12 bases separating them. CDR3 length equals 17 residues. Germline V gene sequence: CDR1 LGHNA, CDR2 YSLEER. CDR3: CASSQEGQILAKNIQYF. As DNA, the CDR3 is TGCGCCAGCAGCCAAGAGGGACAAATTCTAGCCAAAAACATTCAGTACTTC.

The V and J genes are TRBV7-9 and TRBJ2-7, with 9 bases identical to TRBD2. Germline V CDR1 and CDR2: SEHNR, FQNEAQ (reference sequence). With 4 bases clipped from V and 0 bases from J, the junction kept 4 bases outside the gene matches. The CDR3 has 15 amino acids. CDR3 sequence: CASSSYSGSSYEQYF. The CDR3 bases are TGTGCCAGCAGCTCCTATAGCGGGAGCTCCTACGAGCAGTACTTC.

This chain links TRBV4-2 with TRBJ2-5; 12 bases agree with TRBD2. The CDR3 totals 16 residues. From germline, CDR1 is LGHNA and CDR2 YNFKEQ. With 4 bases clipped from V and 1 base from J, the junction kept 4 bases outside the gene matches. CDR3 in amino acids: CASSRGLAGCQETQYF. As DNA, the CDR3 is TGTGCCAGCAGCCGAGGACTAGCGGGATGCCAAGAGACCCAGTACTTC.

The rearrangement links TRBV9 to TRBJ2-2; 8 bases line up with TRBD1. The CDR3 has 16 amino acids. J gave up 4 bases and V 3 bases, and 8 bases lay outside the gene matches. Germline loops: CDR1 SGDLS, CDR2 YYNGEE. DNA for the CDR3: TGTGCCAGCAGCGCGAGGTCGGGACAGGCCACCGGGGAGCTGTTTTTT. Its translation is CASSARSGQATGELFF.

For the CDR3, the DNA is TGTGCCAGCAGTCAGGGAACGGGAGGGTTGGGAGAGACCCAGTACTTC. It translates to CASSQGTGGLGETQYF. The genes are TRBV7-6 and TRBJ2-5; 8 positions agree with TRBD2. CDR3 length equals 16 residues. The V and J ends lost 6 bases and 4 bases, in that order; junction bases with no gene match: 13. Germline V gene data show CDR1 as SGHVS and CDR2 as FNYEAQ.

The chain combines TRBV7-2 with TRBJ2-3; D might be TRBD2 (5 bases). Trimming removed 3 bases from V and 0 bases from J, with 19 bases in between. The germline V gene has CDR1 SGHTA and CDR2 FQGNSA. The CDR3 is 18 amino acids. In DNA form, the CDR3 reads TGTGCCAGCAGCTTTAGTTTGACGGGAACCTCGAGCACAGATACGCAGTATTTT. Translated, it gives CASSFSLTGTSSTDTQYF. Full variable domain (outside the CDR3, taken from reference TRBV7-2 and TRBJ2-3): GAGVSQSPSNKVTEKGKDVELRCDPISGHTALYWYRQSLGQGLEFLIYFQGNSAPDKSGLPSDRFSAERTGGSVSTLTIQRTQQEDSAVYLCASSFSLTGTSSTDTQYFGPGTRLTVL.

The chain combines TRBV6-5 with TRBJ1-2, with no clear D. The CDR3 loop spans 15 amino acids. V lost 0 bases, J lost 8 bases, and 16 bases lay in between. Per the germline V gene, CDR1 is MNHEY and CDR2 is SVGAGI. In DNA, the CDR3 is TGTGCCAGCAGTTACTCCCGGGGTTGGGGAGGGGGCTACACCTTC. As protein: CASSYSRGWGGGYTF.

V and J are TRBV6-1 and TRBJ2-5, with D perhaps matching TRBD2 (7 bases). The CDR3 is 16 amino acids. The germline CDR1 and CDR2 sequences are MNHNS and SASEGT. Trimming removed 3 bases at V and 5 bases at J, with 19 bases between. The CDR3 sequence is CASSDWGGLYAETQYF. DNA for the CDR3: TGTGCCAGCAGTGATTGGGGGGGCTTGTACGCGGAGACCCAGTACTTC.

The gene calls are TRBV7-9 and TRBJ2-7; D possibly corresponds to TRBD2 (6 bases). Germline-derived CDR1 and CDR2 are SEHNR and FQNEAQ (reference sequence). This CDR3 region has 12 residues. Trimming removed 1 base at V and 7 bases at J, with 8 bases between. The CDR3 loop reads CASSLGGGEQYF. The CDR3 DNA reads TGTGCCAGCAGCTTAGGGGGAGGTGAGCAGTACTTC.

The table lists this clone with a count of one. J is TRBJ2-1 and V is TRBV5-1, with 8 nucleotides matching TRBD1. CDR1 is SGHRS and CDR2 is YFSETQ in the germline V gene. The junction had 5 bases not matched to a gene; V was cut back by 3 bases and J by 9 bases. The CDR3 is 13 residues long. The CDR3 reads CASSWGGQGEQFF. The CDR3 bases are TGCGCCAGCAGCTGGGGAGGACAGGGTGAGCAGTTCTTC.

The sample holds one count of this clone. The rearrangement uses TRBV10-3 and TRBJ2-7, with 10 bases that match TRBD1. The germline gives CDR1 ENHRY, CDR2 SYGVKD. This CDR3 spans 17 amino acids. Trimming took 8 bases from V and 1 from J; bases not matched to a gene: 14. The CDR3: CAIGEDRGAFKSYEQYF. In nucleotides, the CDR3 is TGTGCCATCGGAGAGGACAGGGGGGCTTTCAAGTCCTACGAGCAGTACTTC.

The chain carries TRBV19 and TRBJ2-1, with TRBD2 as a possible D gene (6 bases). Germline CDR1 reads LNHDA; CDR2 reads SQIVND (reference sequence). V lost 6 bases, J lost 9 bases, and 30 bases lay in between. The length of the CDR3 is 18 residues. As DNA, the CDR3 is TGTGCCAGTAGCTCTAGCGAAGAACCTTCATCCTACCTTATTGAGCAGTTCTTC. This translates into CASSSSEEPSSYLIEQFF.

The chain recombines TRBV27 with TRBJ2-5; 11 nucleotides align to TRBD2. The J segment lost 7 bases and the V segment lost 2 bases, leaving 12 bases of the junction unmatched. In germline, CDR1 is MNHEY, CDR2 SMNVEV (reference sequence). This CDR3 is built from 17 residues. The CDR3 nucleotides read TGTGCCAGCAGTTTACGGGACCCTAGCGGGAGGACGCGGACCCAGTACTTC. Amino acids: CASSLRDPSGRTRTQYF.

This chain links TRBV29-1 with TRBJ2-7, with a possible D match to TRBD2 (6 bases). The germline V gene has CDR1 SQVTM and CDR2 ANQGSEA. The CDR3 runs 14 residues. Trimming removed 6 bases from V and 2 bases from J, with 17 bases in between. The CDR3 nucleotides are TGCAGCGTCGAGAGGCGGGATAACCCCTACGAGCAGTACTTC. Protein product: CSVERRDNPYEQYF.

V is TRBV19 and J is TRBJ1-2; maybe TRBD1 (6 bases). Deletions cut 6 bases from V and 3 bases from J, with 17 bases between. The CDR3 contains 15 residues. The germline V gene has CDR1 LNHDA and CDR2 SQIVND (reference sequence). CDR3 loop: CASRDTGIKDYGYTF. The CDR3 DNA reads TGTGCCAGTAGGGATACAGGGATTAAGGACTATGGCTACACCTTC.

This clone was observed a single time. The chain uses TRBV28 and TRBJ1-4; 8 bases align to TRBD1. Losses at the gene ends were 1 base for V and 11 bases for J; bases not matched to a gene: 12. The CDR3 runs 16 residues. The V gene's germline CDR1 is MDHEN and CDR2 SYDVKM. CDR3 residues: CASSLFRGQGASKLFF. Here the CDR3 DNA reads TGTGCCAGCAGTTTATTCAGGGGGCAGGGGGCAAGTAAACTGTTTTTT.

V is TRBV5-8 and J is TRBJ2-1; 7 bases are a match to TRBD1. V gave up 4 bases and J gave up 2 bases; unmatched junction bases: 12. The CDR3 runs 17 residues. The germline CDR1 and CDR2 sequences are SGHTS and YDEGEE. The CDR3 nucleotides are TGTGCCAGCAGCGTATTTTCCGGGACAGTGACCTACAATGAGCAGTTCTTC. Protein: CASSVFSGTVTYNEQFF.

Here the CDR3 reads CASSDTSGREDTGELFF. DNA of the CDR3: TGTGCCAGCAGTGACACTAGCGGGAGGGAGGACACCGGGGAGCTGTTTTTT. This rearrangement joins TRBV2 to TRBJ2-2, with 13 bases matching TRBD2. This CDR3 has 17 residues. Trimming at V came to 3 bases and at J to 3 bases, leaving 4 bases not matched to a gene. In germline, CDR1 is SNHLY, CDR2 FYNNEI.

The chain has TRBV28 and TRBJ2-1; TRBD1 agrees at 7 bases. Germline-derived CDR1 and CDR2 are MDHEN and SYDVKM. The CDR3 is made up of 14 amino acids. V gave up 7 bases and J gave up 0 bases; unmatched junction bases: 3. CDR3: CASIRQGSYNEQFF. The CDR3 DNA reads TGTGCCAGCATTCGACAGGGCTCCTACAATGAGCAGTTCTTC.

The gene calls are TRBV18 and TRBJ2-2, with TRBD2 identical over 11 bases. Trimming took 3 bases from V and 5 from J; bases not matched to a gene: 2. Germline V gene lookup returns CDR1 KGHSH and CDR2 LQKENI. This CDR3 is built from 15 residues. The CDR3 loop reads CASSPWTSGTGELFF. The CDR3 DNA reads TGTGCCAGCTCACCCTGGACTAGCGGGACCGGGGAGCTGTTTTTT.

The V call is TRBV19, the J call TRBJ2-5; TRBD2 aligns across 9 bases. The CDR3 spans 15 residues. V lost 2 bases, J lost 5 bases, and 6 bases stayed unmatched. Germline lookup yields CDR1 LNHDA and CDR2 SQIVND (reference sequence). CDR3 nucleotide sequence: TGTGCCAGTAGTATATCGGGCGGGAGGGTGGAGACCCAGTACTTC. It specifies CASSISGGRVETQYF.